This TCR beta chain was recorded in a study of blood T cell repertoires in COVID-19. The data were produced by immunoSEQ multiplex PCR, yet TCRdb's version contains in-frame clones alone and is incomplete. The sample lists approximately 210,000 clones, roughly four fifths occurring once. CDR3 length equals 14 residues. CDR1 and CDR2 from the germline V gene are SGHTA and FQGNSA. V was trimmed by 4 bases and J by 14 bases, leaving 18 bases between them. The receptor's source is a middle-aged man who had recovered from COVID-19. The chain has TRBV7-2 and TRBJ1-6; tentatively, D is TRBD1 (5 bases). Source material: PBMCs or T cells enriched from blood (not recorded which). CDR3 bases: TGTGCCAGCAGCTCCGCCCGACAGCCGAACACCCTCCACTTT. Translation: CASSSARQPNTLHF.